The clone carrying this T cell receptor (beta chain) appeared a few times. Its antigen remains unknown. Unique molecular identifiers were incorporated into the prepared TCRbeta library. TCRdb passed the PCR reads through MiXCR, listing each CDR3 protein once. Of around 580,000 distinct CDR3 sequences listed, roughly 27% were seen once; the top ten hold 35% to 40%. The source of the sample is a study of T-cell reconstitution after alpha-beta-depleted transplantation in children. The study, taken as a whole, reports: Where alpha-beta T cells came from about two months after transplant was reportedly several hundred expanded graft clones.

CDR3 length: 16 amino acids. The J segment lost 8 bases and the V segment lost 3 bases, leaving 8 bases of the junction unmatched. The germline gives CDR1 LGHNA, CDR2 YNFKEQ. The clonotype comes from a boy in the first two years of life with Wiskott-Aldrich syndrome, due to receive a stem cell transplant. Source: PBMCs, taken before TCRalphabeta/CD19-depleted stem cell transplant. The rearrangement uses TRBV4-2 and TRBJ2-1, with 12 bases lining up with TRBD2. In DNA form, the CDR3 reads TGTGCCAGCAGCCAGGTGACTAGCGGGAGTAACCATGAGCAGTTCTTC. The encoded protein is CASSQVTSGSNHEQFF.